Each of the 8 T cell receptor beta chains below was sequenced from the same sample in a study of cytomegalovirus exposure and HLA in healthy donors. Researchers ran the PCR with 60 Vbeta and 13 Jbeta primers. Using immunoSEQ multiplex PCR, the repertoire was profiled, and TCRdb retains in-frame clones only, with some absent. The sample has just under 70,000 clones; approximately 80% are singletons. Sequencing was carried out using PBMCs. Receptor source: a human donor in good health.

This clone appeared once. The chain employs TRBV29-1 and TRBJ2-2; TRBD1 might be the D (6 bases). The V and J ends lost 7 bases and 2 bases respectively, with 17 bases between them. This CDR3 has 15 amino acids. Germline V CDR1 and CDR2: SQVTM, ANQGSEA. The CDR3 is CSARPGQINTGELFF. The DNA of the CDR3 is TGCAGCGCAAGACCGGGACAAATAAACACCGGGGAGCTGTTTTTT.

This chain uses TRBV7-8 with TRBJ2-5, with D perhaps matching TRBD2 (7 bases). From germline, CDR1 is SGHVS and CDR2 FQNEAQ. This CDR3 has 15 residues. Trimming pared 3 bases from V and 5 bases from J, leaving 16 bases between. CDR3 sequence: CASSFGGGARETQYF. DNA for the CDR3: TGTGCCAGCAGCTTTGGAGGGGGGGCGAGGGAGACCCAGTACTTC.

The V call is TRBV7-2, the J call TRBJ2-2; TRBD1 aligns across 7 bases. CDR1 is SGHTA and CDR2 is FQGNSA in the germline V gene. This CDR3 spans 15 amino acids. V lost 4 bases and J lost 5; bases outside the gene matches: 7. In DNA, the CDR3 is TGTGCCAGCAGCTCTCGACAGGGCCGAACCGGGGAGCTGTTTTTT. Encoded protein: CASSSRQGRTGELFF.

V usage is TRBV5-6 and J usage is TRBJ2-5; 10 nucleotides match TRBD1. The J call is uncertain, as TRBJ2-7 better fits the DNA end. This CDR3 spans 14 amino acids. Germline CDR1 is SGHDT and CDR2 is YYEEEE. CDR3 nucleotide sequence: TGTGCCAGCAGCTTTGGGACAGGGGCCCACGAGCAGTACTTC. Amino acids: CASSFGTGAHEQYF.

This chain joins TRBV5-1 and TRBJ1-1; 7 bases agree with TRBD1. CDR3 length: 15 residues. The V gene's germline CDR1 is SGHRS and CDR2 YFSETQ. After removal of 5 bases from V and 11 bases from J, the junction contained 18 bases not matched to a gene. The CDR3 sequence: CASRPDRAGKYVAFF. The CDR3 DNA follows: TGCGCCAGCAGACCTGACAGGGCGGGAAAATACGTTGCTTTCTTT.

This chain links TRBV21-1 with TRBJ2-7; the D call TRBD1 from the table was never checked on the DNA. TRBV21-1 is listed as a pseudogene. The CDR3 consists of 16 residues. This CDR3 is CASSKPTTGKEDEQYF. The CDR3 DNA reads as TGTGCCAGCAGCAAGCCCACGACAGGGAAAGAGGACGAGCAGTACTTC.

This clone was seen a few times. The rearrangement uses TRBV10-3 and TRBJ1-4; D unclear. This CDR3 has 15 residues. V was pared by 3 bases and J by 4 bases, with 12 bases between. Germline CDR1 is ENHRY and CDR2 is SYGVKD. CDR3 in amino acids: CAISDRRELNEKLFF. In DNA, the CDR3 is TGTGCCATCAGTGATCGCCGTGAACTTAATGAAAAACTGTTTTTT.

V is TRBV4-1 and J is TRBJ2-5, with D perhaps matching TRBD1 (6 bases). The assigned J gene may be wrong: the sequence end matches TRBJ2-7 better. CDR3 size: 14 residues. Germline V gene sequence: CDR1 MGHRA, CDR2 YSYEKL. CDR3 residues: CASSLGQSGDEQYF. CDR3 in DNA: TGCGCCAGCAGCCTTGGACAGTCCGGGGACGAGCAGTACTTC.